The entry that follows covers one T cell receptor beta chain sequence. Antigen specificity is unknown. The sample originates from a study of T cell responses to AZD1222 COVID-19 vaccine. Study context: Both about-4-week and about-12-week second-dose recipients were combined.

Sequencing used immunoSEQ multiplex PCR; TCRdb keeps in-frame clones, though not all of them. The table has 90,000 to 150,000 clones, approximately 91% seen once; the top ten hold roughly 2.4%. Germline-derived CDR1 and CDR2 are SGHRS and YFSETQ. The CDR3 contains 16 residues. The trim removed 7 bases at V and 4 bases at J, leaving 14 bases unmatched. General study findings and limits: Spike-specific TCR breadth and depth grew following two AZD1222 doses. There were mostly white British donors and more females than males, and clonal diversity was possibly underestimated. The study identified only six AZD1222 recipients as seropositive at baseline.

The specimen comprised peripheral blood, sampled on day 0 of AZD1222 vaccination. This chain connects TRBV5-1 to TRBJ2-3; TRBD2 matches 8 bases. The TCR was taken from an adult in good health. The CDR3 loop is CASAPNSGMRADTQYF. The CDR3 nucleotides read TGCGCCAGCGCCCCAAATAGCGGGATGCGGGCAGATACGCAGTATTTT.